Following are 32 T cell receptor beta chains from one sample sequenced in a study of identical twins. TCRdb reanalysed the 5' RACE reads using MiXCR and keeps one entry per CDR3 protein. Here the sample spans about 810,000 distinct CDR3 sequences, approximately 13% being singletons. This sample was shared with a second study, whose subject was yellow fever vaccine responses in identical twins.

The specimen was PBMCs. These receptors were obtained from a woman aged 18-29 years in good health.

This clonotype was seen a handful of times. The gene calls are TRBV27 and TRBJ2-7; tentatively, D is TRBD1 or TRBD2 (5 bases each). The V end was cut by 3 bases, the J end by 1 base, with 10 bases between. Germline V gene sequence: CDR1 MNHEY, CDR2 SMNVEV (reference sequence). The CDR3 is 14 amino acids. The CDR3 spells CASSFWGTSYEQYV. In DNA form, the CDR3 reads TGTGCCAGCAGTTTTTGGGGGACGTCCTACGAGCAGTACGTC.

This clonotype turned up a few times. The chain joins TRBV20-1 to TRBJ2-2; 9 bases match TRBD1. The CDR3 has 14 residues. J gave up 5 bases and V 6 bases, and 7 bases lay outside the gene matches. Germline V gene data show CDR1 as DFQATT and CDR2 as SNEGSKA (reference sequence). CDR3 amino acids: CSAPGTGHTGELFF. CDR3 in DNA: TGCAGTGCCCCCGGGACAGGGCATACCGGGGAGCTGTTTTTT.

This clonotype was picked up many times. This chain joins TRBV12-3 or TRBV12-4 and TRBJ1-5; D possibly corresponds to TRBD1 (5 bases). With 4 bases removed from V and 7 bases from J, the gap between germline ends came to 17 bases. The length of the CDR3 is 15 residues. In nucleotides, the CDR3 is TGTGCCAGCAGTTCGGGTCTGGGGGTAAGGCAGCCCCAGCATTTT. Its protein is CASSSGLGVRQPQHF.

CDR3 nucleotides: TGTGCCAGCAGCCCCCTCGGAACAGGGCCCCGTGATACGCAGTATTTT. It codes for CASSPLGTGPRDTQYF. The chain is built from TRBV7-6 and TRBJ2-3; tentatively, D is TRBD1 (6 bases). Trimming took 5 bases from V and 6 from J, leaving 21 bases between them. The germline CDR1 and CDR2 sequences are SGHVS and FNYEAQ. This CDR3 is built from 16 residues.

This clonotype was detected many times. V gene TRBV13 combines with J gene TRBJ2-1; 7 bases match TRBD2. This CDR3 region has 14 residues. V lost 3 bases to trimming and J lost 7 bases; unmatched junction nucleotides: 6. From germline, CDR1 is PRHDT and CDR2 FYEKMQ (reference sequence). As DNA, the CDR3 is TGTGCCAGCAGCTTGTATCTAGCGGCGAATGAGCAGTTCTTC. Translation gives CASSLYLAANEQFF.

The chain combines TRBV19 with TRBJ2-5; D might be TRBD2 (5 bases). The CDR3 runs to 12 residues. Trimming took off 4 bases at V and 7 bases at J, with 10 bases between the two ends. The germline V gene encodes CDR1 LNHDA and CDR2 SQIVND (reference sequence). The CDR3 reads CASSRTRGTQYF. The DNA of the CDR3 is TGTGCCAGTAGTAGGACTCGCGGGACCCAGTACTTC.

The V and J genes are TRBV28 and TRBJ2-7; D call uncertain. The CDR3 consists of 12 residues. V gave up 4 bases and J gave up 6 bases, with 10 bases separating them. Germline assignment: CDR1 MDHEN and CDR2 SYDVKM. CDR3 in DNA: TGTGCCAGCAGTTCTCGCAGGTTCGAGCAGTACGTC. Its translation: CASSSRRFEQYV.

This clonotype occurred a few times. The chain couples TRBV15 to TRBJ1-5, with a tentative D call TRBD1 (5 bases). Trimming shortened V by 7 bases and J by 1 base, and 14 bases separated the two germline ends. Germline CDR1 reads LNHNV; CDR2 reads YYDKDF (reference sequence). The CDR3 covers 15 residues. The CDR3 region has the DNA TGTGCCACCACCACTGGGGGATTGAGCAATCAGCCCCAGCATTTT. Protein product: CATTTGGLSNQPQHF.

The chain carries TRBV3-1 and TRBJ2-1; D unresolved. Trimming shortened V by 2 bases and J by 10 bases, and 12 bases separated the two germline ends. The CDR3 runs 13 residues. Germline V CDR1 and CDR2: LGHDT, YNNKEL (reference sequence). The CDR3 sequence: CASSQRSMGEQFF. Here the CDR3 DNA reads TGTGCCAGCAGCCAACGGTCTATGGGGGAGCAGTTCTTC.

This clonotype showed up just a few times. V gene TRBV20-1 combines with J gene TRBJ1-6; 9 bases are a match to TRBD1. The V gene end was trimmed by 3 bases and the J gene end by 9 bases; junction bases not matched to a gene: 3. The germline V gene has CDR1 DFQATT and CDR2 SNEGSKA (reference sequence). This CDR3 has 13 residues. CDR3 residues: CSARDRGTSPLHF. The CDR3 DNA sequence: TGCAGTGCTAGGGACAGGGGAACTTCACCCCTCCACTTT.

This clonotype occurred a few times. The chain carries TRBV5-1 and TRBJ2-7, with D possibly being TRBD1 (6 bases). V was pared by 2 bases and J by 0 bases, with 15 bases between. Germline V gene lookup returns CDR1 SGHRS and CDR2 YFSETQ. The CDR3 length is 16 residues. CDR3 bases: TGCGCCAGCAGCTTCTCCGGGACACCTAGCTCCTACGAGCAGTACTTC. Amino acids: CASSFSGTPSSYEQYF.

This chain connects TRBV10-3 to TRBJ2-3; tentatively, D is TRBD2 (6 bases). Looked up from germline, CDR1 is ENHRY and CDR2 is SYGVKD. This CDR3 is 15 amino acids long. The V end was cut by 4 bases, the J end by 1 base, with 12 bases between. The CDR3 nucleotides are TGTGCCATCAGTGGCAAGGAGGGCGGCACAGATACGCAGTATTTT. Protein sequence: CAISGKEGGTDTQYF.

This clonotype was picked up a small number of times. The chain joins TRBV3-1 to TRBJ2-4; tentative D call: TRBD1 (7 bases). CDR1 LGHDT and CDR2 YNNKEL come from the germline V gene (reference sequence). V was pared by 0 bases and J by 6 bases, with 12 bases between. The CDR3 spans 15 residues. The CDR3 region is CASSQEGRGVNIQYF. The CDR3 nucleotides read TGTGCCAGCAGCCAAGAAGGCAGGGGGGTAAACATTCAGTACTTC.

This sequence joins TRBV28 and TRBJ2-1; perhaps TRBD1 as D (6 bases). The ends were cut back, 10 bases at V and 6 bases at J, with 13 bases in the middle. The germline gives CDR1 MDHEN, CDR2 SYDVKM. This CDR3 contains 12 residues. CDR3 region: CATHRDRNEQFF. CDR3 nucleotide sequence: TGTGCCACCCACAGGGATCGCAATGAGCAGTTCTTC.

V is TRBV11-2 and J is TRBJ2-7, with D possibly matching TRBD2 (7 bases). CDR1 and CDR2 (germline): SGHAT, FQNNGV. This CDR3 spans 15 amino acids. The ends were cut back, 5 bases at V and 5 bases at J, with 19 bases in the middle. CDR3 residues: CASSPRLGGGNEQYV. In DNA, the CDR3 is TGTGCCAGCAGCCCCCGACTGGGAGGGGGGAACGAGCAGTACGTC.

The V gene is TRBV27, the J gene TRBJ1-6, with a tentative D call TRBD1 (6 bases). V lost 4 bases, J lost 10 bases, and 23 bases lay in between. This CDR3 comprises 17 residues. From germline, CDR1 is MNHEY and CDR2 SMNVEV (reference sequence). CDR3 DNA: TGTGCCAGCAGTTCTCCCAATCAACAGGGTTTGCGCTCACCCCTCCACTTT. Its translation is CASSSPNQQGLRSPLHF.

This clonotype has a handful of counts. The CDR3 DNA reads TGTGCCAGCAAAAACCGGGAGACCCAGTACTTC. Translating it yields CASKNRETQYF. V is TRBV3-1 and J is TRBJ2-5; D is unresolved. Germline V gene lookup returns CDR1 LGHDT and CDR2 YNNKEL (reference sequence). V was pared by 7 bases and J by 5 bases, with 8 bases between. The CDR3 has 11 residues.

This clonotype was seen many times. The rearrangement uses TRBV7-2 and TRBJ1-2; D not resolved. The CDR3 is made up of 13 amino acids. Looked up from germline, CDR1 is SGHTA and CDR2 is FQGNSA. Trimming took 4 bases from V and 8 from J, leaving 14 bases between them. The DNA of the CDR3 is TGTGCCAGCAGCTCCGACTATCGAGGGGGCTACACCTTC. This codes for CASSSDYRGGYTF.

The CDR3 DNA reads as TGTGCCAGCAGCCTTGGGACAGCGTCTTCGTATACGCAGTATTTT. It yields the protein CASSLGTASSYTQYF. This chain uses TRBV7-8 with TRBJ2-3; 7 positions agree with TRBD1. V shed 5 bases, J shed 7 bases, and the junction held 12 bases outside the gene matches. The CDR3 spans 15 residues. Per germline, CDR1 SGHVS and CDR2 FQNEAQ.

This clonotype was seen a handful of times. The chain carries TRBV27 and TRBJ2-1; 9 bases map to TRBD2. Germline V gene data show CDR1 as MNHEY and CDR2 as SMNVEV (reference sequence). This CDR3 has 17 amino acids. J gave up 4 bases and V 5 bases, and 12 bases lay outside the gene matches. CDR3 loop: CASSLGGPSGAYNEQFF. The DNA for the CDR3 is TGTGCCAGCAGTCTCGGGGGCCCTAGCGGGGCGTACAATGAGCAGTTCTTC.

V is TRBV24-1 and J is TRBJ2-3, with TRBD1 matching 10 bases. V was clipped by 1 base and J by 2 bases; unmatched bases: 8. Germline values: CDR1 KGHDR, CDR2 SFDVKD. The CDR3 is 18 residues long. The CDR3 loop is CATSDLAGQGTTTDTQYF. CDR3 DNA sequence: TGTGCCACCAGTGATTTAGCGGGACAGGGGACCACCACAGATACGCAGTATTTT.

V and J are TRBV6-5 and TRBJ2-2; 12 bases match TRBD2. This CDR3 spans 17 amino acids. The trim removed 3 bases at V and 6 bases at J, leaving 8 bases unmatched. Germline lookup yields CDR1 MNHEY and CDR2 SVGAGI. CDR3 loop: CASSYGIGTSGSGELFF. CDR3 bases: TGTGCCAGCAGTTATGGGATCGGGACTAGCGGGTCCGGGGAGCTGTTTTTT.

This clonotype has ten or more counts. The J gene is TRBJ2-7, the V gene TRBV27; D is perhaps TRBD2 (5 bases). Germline loops: CDR1 MNHEY, CDR2 SMNVEV (reference sequence). V lost 2 bases, J lost 6 bases, and 11 bases lay in between. This CDR3 has 13 residues. CDR3 bases: TGTGCCAGCAGTTTACTTCGGGGAGTCGAGCAGTACTTC. Translation: CASSLLRGVEQYF.

The chain joins TRBV6-4 to TRBJ2-5, with 10 bases aligning to TRBD2. The V gene end was trimmed by 2 bases and the J gene end by 5 bases; junction bases not matched to a gene: 14. The CDR3 length is 18 residues. CDR1 and CDR2 from the germline V gene are MRHNA and SNTAGT. CDR3 in DNA: TGTGCCAGCAGTGACCGACCTTATCTAGCGGGAGTTGGGGAGACCCAGTACTTC. This translates into CASSDRPYLAGVGETQYF.

This clonotype was detected ten times or more. The chain joins TRBV12-3 or TRBV12-4 to TRBJ1-4; D not certain. The CDR3 runs 15 residues. The V gene lost 5 bases and the J gene lost 3 bases, with 13 bases spanning the gap. The CDR3 nucleotides read TGTGCCAGCAGTCCAGCTATATCCTCTAATGAAAAACTGTTTTTT. Protein sequence: CASSPAISSNEKLFF.

This clonotype was counted ten times or more. The V call is TRBV29-1, the J call TRBJ1-4, with TRBD1 matching 7 bases. The germline V gene has CDR1 SQVTM and CDR2 ANQGSEA. V lost 4 bases, J lost 4 bases, and 6 bases stayed unmatched. The CDR3 is made up of 14 amino acids. CDR3 in DNA: TGCAGCGTTGCACAGGGGACCGTTAATGAAAAACTGTTTTTT. This gives the protein CSVAQGTVNEKLFF.

There are a few counts of this clonotype. J is TRBJ2-2 and V is TRBV20-1; TRBD2 matches at 11 bases. The V and J ends lost 5 bases and 5 bases, in that order; junction bases with no gene match: 4. In germline, CDR1 is DFQATT, CDR2 SNEGSKA (reference sequence). The CDR3 totals 14 residues. The CDR3 here is CSALAGGSTGELFF. DNA of the CDR3: TGCAGTGCTCTAGCGGGAGGTTCAACCGGGGAGCTGTTTTTT.

This sequence joins TRBV7-6 and TRBJ2-5; 14 nucleotides align to TRBD2. This CDR3 is 18 amino acids long. Germline V CDR1 and CDR2: SGHVS, FNYEAQ. The trim removed 8 bases at V and 6 bases at J, leaving 17 bases unmatched. The CDR3 nucleotides are TGTGCCAGCCGCTCCGGGACTAGCGGGGGTCTTCTCGGGAAGACCCAGTACTTC. Its translation is CASRSGTSGGLLGKTQYF. Supplemented by reference TRBV7-6 and TRBJ2-5, the full variable domain reads GAGVSQSPRYKVTKRGQDVALRCDPISGHVSLYWYRQALGQGPEFLTYFNYEAQQDKSGLPNDRFSAERPEGSISTLTIQRTEQRDSAMYRCASRSGTSGGLLGKTQYFGPGTRLLVL.

Ten or more counts support this clonotype. This chain uses TRBV7-9 with TRBJ1-5; D unclear. V was cut by 5 bases and J by 6 bases, with 8 bases left in between. Germline CDR1 SEHNR, CDR2 FQNEAQ (reference sequence). This CDR3 comprises 12 residues. The CDR3 DNA is TGTGCCAGCAGCCCATCCGGTCAGCCCCAGCATTTT. Amino acids: CASSPSGQPQHF.

The J gene is TRBJ2-7, the V gene TRBV7-9; D is ambiguous. The V gene lost 1 base and the J gene lost 5 bases, with 15 bases spanning the gap. The CDR3 length is 15 residues. In germline, CDR1 is SEHNR, CDR2 FQNEAQ (reference sequence). The CDR3: CASSLGDPGPHEQYF. CDR3 bases: TGTGCCAGCAGCTTAGGGGATCCCGGGCCTCACGAGCAGTACTTC.

This clonotype was counted ten times or more. J is TRBJ2-7 and V is TRBV28; D possibly corresponds to TRBD2 (5 bases). V was shortened by 6 bases and J by 4 bases, with 7 bases between the two germline ends. The length of the CDR3 is 11 residues. CDR1 and CDR2 from the germline V gene are MDHEN and SYDVKM. CDR3 region: CASSRGYEQYV. The CDR3 DNA sequence: TGTGCCAGCAGCCGGGGATACGAGCAGTACGTC.

The gene calls are TRBV7-8 and TRBJ2-3, with 11 bases that match TRBD2. This CDR3 contains 19 residues. Looked up from germline, CDR1 is SGHVS and CDR2 is FQNEAQ. The trim removed 2 bases at V and 5 bases at J, leaving 15 bases unmatched. DNA for the CDR3: TGTGCCAGCAGCTTACTAACCAGCGGGACTAGCGGCACCAGAGATACGCAGTATTTT. Its translation is CASSLLTSGTSGTRDTQYF. The variable domain in full, completed from reference TRBV7-8 and TRBJ2-3, reads GAGVSQSPRYKVAKRGQDVALRCDPISGHVSLFWYQQALGQGPEFLTYFQNEAQLDKSGLPSDRFFAERPEGSVSTLKIQRTQQEDSAVYLCASSLLTSGTSGTRDTQYFGPGTRLTVL.